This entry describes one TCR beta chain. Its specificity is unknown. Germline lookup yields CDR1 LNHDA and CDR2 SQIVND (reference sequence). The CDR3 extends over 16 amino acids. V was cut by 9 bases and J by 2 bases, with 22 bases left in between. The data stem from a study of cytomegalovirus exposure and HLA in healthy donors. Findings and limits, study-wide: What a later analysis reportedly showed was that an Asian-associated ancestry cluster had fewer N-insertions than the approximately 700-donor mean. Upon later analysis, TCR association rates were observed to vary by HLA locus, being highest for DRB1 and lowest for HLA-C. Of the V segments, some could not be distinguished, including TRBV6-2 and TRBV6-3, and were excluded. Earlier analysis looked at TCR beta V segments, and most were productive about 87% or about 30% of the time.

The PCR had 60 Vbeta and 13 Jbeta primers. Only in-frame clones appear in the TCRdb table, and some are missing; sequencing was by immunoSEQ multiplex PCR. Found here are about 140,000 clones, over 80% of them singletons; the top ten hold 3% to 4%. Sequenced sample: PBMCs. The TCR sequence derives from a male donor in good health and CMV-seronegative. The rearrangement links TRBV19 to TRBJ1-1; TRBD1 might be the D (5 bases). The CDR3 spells CASSMVGPPRNTEAFF. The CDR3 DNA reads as TGTGCCAGCTCCATGGTGGGGCCCCCAAGAAACACTGAAGCTTTCTTT.